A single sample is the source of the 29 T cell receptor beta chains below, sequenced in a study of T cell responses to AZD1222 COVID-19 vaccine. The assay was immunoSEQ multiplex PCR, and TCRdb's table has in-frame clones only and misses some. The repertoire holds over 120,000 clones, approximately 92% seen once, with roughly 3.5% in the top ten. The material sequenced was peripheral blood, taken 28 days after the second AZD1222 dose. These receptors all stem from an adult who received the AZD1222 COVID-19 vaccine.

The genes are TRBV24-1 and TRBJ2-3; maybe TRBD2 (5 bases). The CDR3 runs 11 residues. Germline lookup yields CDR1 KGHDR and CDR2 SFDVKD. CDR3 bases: TGTGCAATAGGTGGAGGAATCACGCAGTATTTT. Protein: CAIGGGITQYF.

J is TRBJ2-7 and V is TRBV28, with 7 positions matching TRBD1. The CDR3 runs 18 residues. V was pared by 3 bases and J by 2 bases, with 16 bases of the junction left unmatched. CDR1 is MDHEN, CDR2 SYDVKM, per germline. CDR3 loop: CASSFRTGRRKPTYEQYF. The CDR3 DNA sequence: TGTGCCAGCAGTTTTCGGACAGGTCGTCGGAAGCCCACCTACGAGCAGTACTTC.

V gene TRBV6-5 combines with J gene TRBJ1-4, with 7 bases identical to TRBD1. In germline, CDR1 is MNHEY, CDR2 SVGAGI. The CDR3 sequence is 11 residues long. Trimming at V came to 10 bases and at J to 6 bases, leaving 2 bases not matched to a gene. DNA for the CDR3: TGTGCCACCCAGGGGGATGAAAAACTGTTTTTT. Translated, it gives CATQGDEKLFF.

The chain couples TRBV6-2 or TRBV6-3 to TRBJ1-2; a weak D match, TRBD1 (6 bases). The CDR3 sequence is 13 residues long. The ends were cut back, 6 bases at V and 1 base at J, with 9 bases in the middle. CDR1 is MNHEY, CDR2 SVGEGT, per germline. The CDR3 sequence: CASSDRFNYGYTF. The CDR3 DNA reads TGTGCCAGCAGCGACAGGTTTAACTATGGCTACACCTTC.

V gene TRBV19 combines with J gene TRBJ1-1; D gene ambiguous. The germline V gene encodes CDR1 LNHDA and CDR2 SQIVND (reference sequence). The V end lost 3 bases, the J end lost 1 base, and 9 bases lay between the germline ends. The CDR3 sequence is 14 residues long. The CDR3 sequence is CASSIEGANTEAFF. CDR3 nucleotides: TGTGCCAGTAGTATTGAGGGTGCGAACACTGAAGCTTTCTTT.

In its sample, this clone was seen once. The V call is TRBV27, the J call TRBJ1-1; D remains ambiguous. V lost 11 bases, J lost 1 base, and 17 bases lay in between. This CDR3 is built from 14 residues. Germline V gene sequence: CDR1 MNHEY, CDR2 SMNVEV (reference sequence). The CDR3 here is CAVTGAEPNTEAFF. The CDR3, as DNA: TGTGCCGTCACCGGCGCGGAGCCGAACACTGAAGCTTTCTTT.

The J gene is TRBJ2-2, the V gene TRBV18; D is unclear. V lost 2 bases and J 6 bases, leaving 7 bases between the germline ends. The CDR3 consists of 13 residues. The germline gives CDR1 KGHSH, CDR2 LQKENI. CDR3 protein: CASSPSRPGELFF. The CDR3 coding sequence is TGTGCCAGCTCACCAAGTCGTCCCGGGGAGCTGTTTTTT.

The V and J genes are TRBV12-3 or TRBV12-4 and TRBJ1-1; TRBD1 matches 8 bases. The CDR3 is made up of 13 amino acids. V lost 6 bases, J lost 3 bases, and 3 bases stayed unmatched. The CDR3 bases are TGTGCCAGCAGCCCGGACAGGGACACTGAAGCTTTCTTT. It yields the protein CASSPDRDTEAFF.

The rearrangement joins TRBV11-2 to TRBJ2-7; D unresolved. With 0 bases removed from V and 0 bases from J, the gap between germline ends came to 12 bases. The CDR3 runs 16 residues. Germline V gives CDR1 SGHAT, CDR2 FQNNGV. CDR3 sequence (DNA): TGTGCCAGCAGCTTAGATCTCCCAGTTTCCTCCTACGAGCAGTACTTC. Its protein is CASSLDLPVSSYEQYF.

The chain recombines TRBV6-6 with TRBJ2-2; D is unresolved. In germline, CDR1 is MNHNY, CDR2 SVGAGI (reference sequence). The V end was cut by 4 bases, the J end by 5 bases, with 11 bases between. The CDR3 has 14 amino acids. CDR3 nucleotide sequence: TGTGCCAGCAGTTCCAGTGACGGGACCGGGGAGCTGTTTTTT. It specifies CASSSSDGTGELFF.

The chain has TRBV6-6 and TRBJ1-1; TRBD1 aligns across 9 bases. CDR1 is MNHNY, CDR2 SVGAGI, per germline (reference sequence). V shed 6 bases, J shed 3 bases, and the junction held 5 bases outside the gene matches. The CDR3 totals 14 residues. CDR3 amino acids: CASRYRQGDTEAFF. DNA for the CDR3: TGTGCCAGCAGATATAGACAGGGGGACACTGAAGCTTTCTTT.

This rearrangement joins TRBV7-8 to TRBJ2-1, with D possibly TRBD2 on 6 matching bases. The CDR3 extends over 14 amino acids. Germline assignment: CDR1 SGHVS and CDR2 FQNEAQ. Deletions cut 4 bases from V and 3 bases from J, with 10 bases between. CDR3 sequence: CASSSGLIYNEQFF. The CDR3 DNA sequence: TGTGCCAGCAGCTCAGGACTAATCTACAATGAGCAGTTCTTC.

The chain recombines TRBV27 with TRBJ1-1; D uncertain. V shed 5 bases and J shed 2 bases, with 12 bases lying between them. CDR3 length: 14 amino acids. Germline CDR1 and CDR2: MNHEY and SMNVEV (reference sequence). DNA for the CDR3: TGTGCCAGCAGTCCCGCCGGGCAAAACACTGAAGCTTTCTTT. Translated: CASSPAGQNTEAFF.

CDR3 amino acids: CASSLVTEGAYGYTF. CDR3 in DNA: TGTGCCAGCAGCTTAGTGACCGAGGGGGCCTATGGCTACACCTTC. V and J are TRBV11-2 and TRBJ1-2, with 7 bases lining up with TRBD1. The CDR3 loop spans 15 amino acids. The germline gives CDR1 SGHAT, CDR2 FQNNGV. With 1 base clipped from V and 4 bases from J, the junction kept 6 bases outside the gene matches.

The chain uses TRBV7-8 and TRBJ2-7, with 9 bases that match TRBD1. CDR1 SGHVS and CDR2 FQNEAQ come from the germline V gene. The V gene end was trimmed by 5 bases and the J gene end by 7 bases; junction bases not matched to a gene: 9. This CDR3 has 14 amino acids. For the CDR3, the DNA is TGTGCCAGCAGCACAGGGACAGGGCAAGGGGAGCAGTACTTC. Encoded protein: CASSTGTGQGEQYF. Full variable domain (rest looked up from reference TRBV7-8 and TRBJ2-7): GAGVSQSPRYKVAKRGQDVALRCDPISGHVSLFWYQQALGQGPEFLTYFQNEAQLDKSGLPSDRFFAERPEGSVSTLKIQRTQQEDSAVYLCASSTGTGQGEQYFGPGTRLTVT.

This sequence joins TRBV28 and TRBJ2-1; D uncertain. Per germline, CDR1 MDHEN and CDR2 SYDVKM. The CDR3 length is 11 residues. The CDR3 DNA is TGTGCTTCTTTGTGGGGCAATGAGCAGTTCTTC. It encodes CASLWGNEQFF.

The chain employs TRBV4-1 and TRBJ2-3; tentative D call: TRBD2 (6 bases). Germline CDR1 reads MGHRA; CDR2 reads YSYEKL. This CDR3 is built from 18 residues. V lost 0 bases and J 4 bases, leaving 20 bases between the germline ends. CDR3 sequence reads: CASSQDWPDGSPADTQYF. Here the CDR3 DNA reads TGCGCCAGCAGCCAAGATTGGCCTGACGGGAGTCCCGCAGATACGCAGTATTTT.

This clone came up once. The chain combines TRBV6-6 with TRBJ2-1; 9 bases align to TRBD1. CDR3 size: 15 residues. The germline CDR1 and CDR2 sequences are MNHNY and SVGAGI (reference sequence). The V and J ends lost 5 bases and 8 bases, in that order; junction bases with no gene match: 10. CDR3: CASSTNRGRGDEQFF. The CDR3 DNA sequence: TGTGCCAGCAGTACTAACAGGGGGCGAGGGGATGAGCAGTTCTTC.

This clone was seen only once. In DNA, the CDR3 is TGTGCCAGCAGTTTATCGGGAGTGCCCTACGAGCAGTACTTC. Encoded protein: CASSLSGVPYEQYF. The chain uses TRBV27 and TRBJ2-7; D might be TRBD2 (5 bases). Germline V gene data show CDR1 as MNHEY and CDR2 as SMNVEV (reference sequence). This CDR3 is built from 14 residues. V lost 0 bases to trimming and J lost 2 bases, with 8 bases between them.

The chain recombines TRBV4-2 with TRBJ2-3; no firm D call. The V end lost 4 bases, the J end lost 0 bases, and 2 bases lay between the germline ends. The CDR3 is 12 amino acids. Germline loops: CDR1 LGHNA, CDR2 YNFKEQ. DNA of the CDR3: TGTGCCAGCAGCCTGAGCACAGATACGCAGTATTTT. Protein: CASSLSTDTQYF.

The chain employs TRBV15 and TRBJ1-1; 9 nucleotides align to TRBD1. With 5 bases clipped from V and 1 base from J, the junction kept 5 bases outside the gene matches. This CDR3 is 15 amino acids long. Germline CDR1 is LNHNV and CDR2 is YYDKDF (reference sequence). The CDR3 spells CATSPLTGGNTEAFF. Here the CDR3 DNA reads TGTGCCACCAGCCCATTGACAGGGGGGAACACTGAAGCTTTCTTT.

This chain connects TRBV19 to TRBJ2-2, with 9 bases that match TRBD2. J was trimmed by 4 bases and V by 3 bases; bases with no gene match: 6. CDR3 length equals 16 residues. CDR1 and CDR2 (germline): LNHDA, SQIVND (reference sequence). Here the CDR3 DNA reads TGTGCCAGTAGTATTGGGGTAGCGGGAGTCACCGGGGAGCTGTTTTTT. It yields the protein CASSIGVAGVTGELFF.

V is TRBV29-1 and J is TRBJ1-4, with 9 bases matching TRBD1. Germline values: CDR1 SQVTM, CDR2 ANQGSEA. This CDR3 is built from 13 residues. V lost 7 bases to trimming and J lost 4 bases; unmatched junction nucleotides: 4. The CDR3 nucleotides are TGCAGCGCCGGACAGGGGTTTAATGAAAAACTGTTTTTT. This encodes CSAGQGFNEKLFF.

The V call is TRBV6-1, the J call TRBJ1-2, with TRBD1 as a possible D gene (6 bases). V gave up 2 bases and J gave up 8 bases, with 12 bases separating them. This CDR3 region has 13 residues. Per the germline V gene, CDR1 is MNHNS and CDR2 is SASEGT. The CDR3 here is CASSELQGWGYTF. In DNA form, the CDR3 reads TGTGCCAGCAGTGAACTACAGGGTTGGGGCTACACCTTC.

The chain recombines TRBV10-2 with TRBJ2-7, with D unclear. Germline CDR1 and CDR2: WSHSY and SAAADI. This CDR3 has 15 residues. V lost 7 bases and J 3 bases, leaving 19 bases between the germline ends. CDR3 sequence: CASTPIDLTYYEQYF. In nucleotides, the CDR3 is TGCGCCAGCACGCCGATCGACCTCACTTACTACGAGCAGTACTTC.

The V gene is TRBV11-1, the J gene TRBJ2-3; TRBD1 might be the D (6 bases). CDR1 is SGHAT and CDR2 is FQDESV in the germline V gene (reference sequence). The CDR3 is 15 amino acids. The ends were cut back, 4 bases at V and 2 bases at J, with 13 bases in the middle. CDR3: CASSSYRVNTDTQYF. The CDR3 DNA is TGTGCCAGCAGCTCCTACAGGGTAAACACAGATACGCAGTATTTT. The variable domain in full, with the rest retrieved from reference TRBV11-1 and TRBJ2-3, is EAEVAQSPRYKITEKSQAVAFWCDPISGHATLYWYRQILGQGPELLVQFQDESVVDDSQLPKDRFSAERLKGVDSTLKIQPAELGDSAMYLCASSSYRVNTDTQYFGPGTRLTVL.

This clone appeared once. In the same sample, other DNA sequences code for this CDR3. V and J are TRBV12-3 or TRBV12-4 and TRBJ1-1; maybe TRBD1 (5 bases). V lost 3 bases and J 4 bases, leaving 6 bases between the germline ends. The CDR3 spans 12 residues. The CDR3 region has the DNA TGTGCCAGCAGTTTCGGGGGCACTGAAGCTTTCTTT. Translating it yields CASSFGGTEAFF.

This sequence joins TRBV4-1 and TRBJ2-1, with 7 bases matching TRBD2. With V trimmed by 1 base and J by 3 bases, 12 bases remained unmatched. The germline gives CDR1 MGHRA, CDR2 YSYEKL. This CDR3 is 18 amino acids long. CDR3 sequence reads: CASSQGEGLAENYNEQFF. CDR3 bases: TGCGCCAGCAGCCAAGGGGAGGGTCTAGCGGAGAACTACAATGAGCAGTTCTTC.

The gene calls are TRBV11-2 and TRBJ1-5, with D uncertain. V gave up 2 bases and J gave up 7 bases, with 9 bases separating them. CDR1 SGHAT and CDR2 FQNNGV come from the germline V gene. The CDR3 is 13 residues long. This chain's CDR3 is CASSLYSEQPQHF. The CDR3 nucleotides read TGTGCCAGCAGCTTATACAGCGAGCAGCCCCAGCATTTT. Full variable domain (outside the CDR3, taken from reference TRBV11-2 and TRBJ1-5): EAGVAQSPRYKIIEKRQSVAFWCNPISGHATLYWYQQILGQGPKLLIQFQNNGVVDDSQLPKDRFSAERLKGVDSTLKIQPAKLEDSAVYLCASSLYSEQPQHFGDGTRLSIL.